This TCR beta chain stems from a study of blood T cell repertoires in COVID-19. In the study overall: Researchers got acute and convalescent COVID-19 samples from the United States, Italy and Spain.

Original processing methods: How many nucleated cells were present was estimated from reference gene primer amplification. Produced via immunoSEQ multiplex PCR; TCRdb's table is partial and in-frame only. That table supplies the V and J calls and clone size; D and trimming were determined from the DNA. The sample comprises approximately 90,000 clones, about 77% of which are singletons, and approximately 6% rests with the top ten. The CDR3 sequence is 12 residues long. Germline lookup yields CDR1 LNHDA and CDR2 SQIVND (reference sequence). V lost 3 bases and J lost 10; bases outside the gene matches: 5.

The chain uses TRBV19 and TRBJ2-7; the match to TRBD1 covers 8 bases. The receptor's source is a man between 65 and 85 years old with COVID-19, enrolled during active disease. The source material was peripheral blood. The CDR3 sequence is CASSIGTGEQYF. The CDR3 region has the DNA TGTGCCAGTAGTATCGGGACAGGAGAACAGTACTTC.